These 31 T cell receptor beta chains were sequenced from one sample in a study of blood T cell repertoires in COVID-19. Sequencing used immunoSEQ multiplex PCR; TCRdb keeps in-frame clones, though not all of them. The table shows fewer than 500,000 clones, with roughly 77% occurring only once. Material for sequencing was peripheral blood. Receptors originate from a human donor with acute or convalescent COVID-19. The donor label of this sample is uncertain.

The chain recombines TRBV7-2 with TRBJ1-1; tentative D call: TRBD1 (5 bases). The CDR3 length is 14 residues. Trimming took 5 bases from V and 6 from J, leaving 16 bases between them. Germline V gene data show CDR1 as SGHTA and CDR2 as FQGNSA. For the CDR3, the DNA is TGTGCCAGCAGCCTTTCCCCGGGGGGGGCTGAAGCTTTCTTT. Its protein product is CASSLSPGGAEAFF.

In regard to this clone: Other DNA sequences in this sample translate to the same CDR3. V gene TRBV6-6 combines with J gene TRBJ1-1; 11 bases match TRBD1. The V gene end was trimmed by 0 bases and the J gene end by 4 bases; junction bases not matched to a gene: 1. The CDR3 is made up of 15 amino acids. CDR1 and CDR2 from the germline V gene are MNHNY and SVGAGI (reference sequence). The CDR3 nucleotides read TGTGCCAGCAGTTACTCCGGACAGGGGGCCACTGAAGCTTTCTTT. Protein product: CASSYSGQGATEAFF.

CDR3 region: CASKLVSDEQYF. CDR3 DNA: TGCGCCAGCAAACTGGTCTCGGACGAGCAGTACTTC. The rearrangement joins TRBV5-1 to TRBJ2-7; D unresolved. V lost 6 bases, J lost 5 bases, and 12 bases lay in between. The CDR3 contains 12 residues. Germline loops: CDR1 SGHRS, CDR2 YFSETQ. Drawing the rest from reference TRBV5-1 and TRBJ2-7, the complete variable domain is KAGVTQTPRYLIKTRGQQVTLSCSPISGHRSVSWYQQTPGQGLQFLFEYFSETQRNKGNFPGRFSGRQFSNSRSEMNVSTLELGDSALYLCASKLVSDEQYFGPGTRLTVT.

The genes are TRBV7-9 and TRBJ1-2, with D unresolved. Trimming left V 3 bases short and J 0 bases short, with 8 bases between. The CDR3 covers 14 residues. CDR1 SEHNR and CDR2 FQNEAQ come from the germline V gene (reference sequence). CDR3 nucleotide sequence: TGTGCCAGCAGCTTGGGAGCAGCTAACTATGGCTACACCTTC. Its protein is CASSLGAANYGYTF.

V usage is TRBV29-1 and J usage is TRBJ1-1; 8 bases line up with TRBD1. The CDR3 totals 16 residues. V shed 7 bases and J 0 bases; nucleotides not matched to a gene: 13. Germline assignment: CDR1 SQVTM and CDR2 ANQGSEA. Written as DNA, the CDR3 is TGCAGCGCGAACGGCGGACAGGGCCTCATGAACACTGAAGCTTTCTTT. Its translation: CSANGGQGLMNTEAFF.

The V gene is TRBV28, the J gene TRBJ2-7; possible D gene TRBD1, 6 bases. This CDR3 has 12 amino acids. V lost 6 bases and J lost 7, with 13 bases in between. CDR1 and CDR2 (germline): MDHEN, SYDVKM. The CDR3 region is CASRTGQGEQYF. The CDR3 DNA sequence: TGTGCCAGCAGGACAGGCCAGGGGGAGCAGTACTTC.

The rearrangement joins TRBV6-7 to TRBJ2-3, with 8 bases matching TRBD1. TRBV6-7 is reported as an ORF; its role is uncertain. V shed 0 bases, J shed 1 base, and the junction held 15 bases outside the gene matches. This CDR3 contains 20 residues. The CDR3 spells CASSYSVSLRGQGCTDTQYF. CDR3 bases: TGTGCCAGCAGTTACTCAGTCAGCCTCAGGGGGCAAGGCTGCACAGATACGCAGTATTTT.

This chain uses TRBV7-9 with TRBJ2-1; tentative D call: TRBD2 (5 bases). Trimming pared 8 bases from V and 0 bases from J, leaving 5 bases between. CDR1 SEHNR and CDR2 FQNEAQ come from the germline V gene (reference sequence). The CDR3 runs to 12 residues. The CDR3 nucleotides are TGTGCCAGCGGGAGCTCCTACAATGAGCAGTTCTTC. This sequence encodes CASGSSYNEQFF.

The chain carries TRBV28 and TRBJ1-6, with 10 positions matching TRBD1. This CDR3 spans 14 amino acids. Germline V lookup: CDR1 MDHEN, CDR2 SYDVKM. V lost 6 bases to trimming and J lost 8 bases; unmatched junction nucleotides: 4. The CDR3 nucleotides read TGTGCCAGCAGGACAGGGGGCTGGGATTCACCCCTCCACTTT. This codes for CASRTGGWDSPLHF.

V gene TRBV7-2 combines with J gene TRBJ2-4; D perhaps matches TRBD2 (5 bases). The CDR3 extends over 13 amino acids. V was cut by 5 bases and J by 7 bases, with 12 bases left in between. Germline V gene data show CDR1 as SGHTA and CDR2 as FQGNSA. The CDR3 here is CASSPVLGNIQYF. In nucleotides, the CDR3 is TGTGCCAGCAGCCCAGTACTAGGGAACATTCAGTACTTC.

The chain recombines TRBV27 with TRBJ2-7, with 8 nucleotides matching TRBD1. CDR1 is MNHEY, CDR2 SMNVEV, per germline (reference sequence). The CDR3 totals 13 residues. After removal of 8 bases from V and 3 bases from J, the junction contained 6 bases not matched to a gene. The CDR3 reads CASLDRVGYEQYF. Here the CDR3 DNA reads TGTGCCAGCCTGGACAGGGTAGGCTACGAGCAGTACTTC.

The CDR3, as DNA: TGTGCCAGCAGCTTACGGCTAGCGGATTACAATGAGCAGTTCTTC. Its protein product is CASSLRLADYNEQFF. The chain is built from TRBV7-6 and TRBJ2-1; 7 nucleotides align to TRBD2. The J segment lost 4 bases and the V segment lost 2 bases, leaving 5 bases of the junction unmatched. This CDR3 has 15 residues. The V gene's germline CDR1 is SGHVS and CDR2 FNYEAQ.

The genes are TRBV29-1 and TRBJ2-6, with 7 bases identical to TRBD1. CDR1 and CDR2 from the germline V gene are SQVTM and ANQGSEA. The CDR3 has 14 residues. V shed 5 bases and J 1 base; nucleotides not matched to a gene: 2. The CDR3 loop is CSVRQGSGANVLTF. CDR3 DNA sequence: TGCAGCGTTAGACAGGGATCTGGGGCCAACGTCCTGACTTTC.

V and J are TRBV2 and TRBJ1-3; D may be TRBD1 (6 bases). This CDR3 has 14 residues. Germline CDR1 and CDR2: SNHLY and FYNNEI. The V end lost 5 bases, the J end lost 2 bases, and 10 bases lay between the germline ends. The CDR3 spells CASSPQGAGNTIYF. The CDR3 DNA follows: TGTGCCAGCAGTCCACAGGGAGCTGGAAACACCATATATTTT.

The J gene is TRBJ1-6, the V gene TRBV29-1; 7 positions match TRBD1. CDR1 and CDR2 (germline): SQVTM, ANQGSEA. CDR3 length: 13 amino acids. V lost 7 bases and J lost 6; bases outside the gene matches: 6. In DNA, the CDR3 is TGCAGCGCTCGGACAGGTCGTAATTCACCCCTCCACTTT. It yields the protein CSARTGRNSPLHF.

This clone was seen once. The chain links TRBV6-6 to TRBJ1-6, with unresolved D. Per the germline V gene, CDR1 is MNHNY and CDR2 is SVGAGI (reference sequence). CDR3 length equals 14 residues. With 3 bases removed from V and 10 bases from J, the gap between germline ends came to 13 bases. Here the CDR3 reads CASSYGGSTSPLHF. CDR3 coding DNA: TGTGCCAGCAGTTATGGAGGAAGCACCTCACCCCTCCACTTT.

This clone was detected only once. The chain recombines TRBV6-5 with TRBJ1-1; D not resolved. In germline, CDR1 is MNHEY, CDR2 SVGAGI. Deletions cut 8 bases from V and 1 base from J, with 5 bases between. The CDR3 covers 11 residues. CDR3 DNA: TGTGCCAGCCGGGGGAACACTGAAGCTTTCTTT. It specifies CASRGNTEAFF.

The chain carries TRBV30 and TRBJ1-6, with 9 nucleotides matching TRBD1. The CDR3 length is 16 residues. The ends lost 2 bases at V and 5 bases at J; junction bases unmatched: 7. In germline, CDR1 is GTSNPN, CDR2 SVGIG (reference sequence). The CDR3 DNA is TGTGCCTGGAGTTCTCCTGGGACAGGGAATAATTCACCCCTCCACTTT. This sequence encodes CAWSSPGTGNNSPLHF.

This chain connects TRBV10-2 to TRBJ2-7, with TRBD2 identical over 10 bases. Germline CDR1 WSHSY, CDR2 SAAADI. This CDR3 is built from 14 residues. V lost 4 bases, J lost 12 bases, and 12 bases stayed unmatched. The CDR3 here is CASSGLAGPPRGYF. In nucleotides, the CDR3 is TGCGCCAGCAGTGGACTAGCGGGTCCTCCACGGGGGTACTTC.

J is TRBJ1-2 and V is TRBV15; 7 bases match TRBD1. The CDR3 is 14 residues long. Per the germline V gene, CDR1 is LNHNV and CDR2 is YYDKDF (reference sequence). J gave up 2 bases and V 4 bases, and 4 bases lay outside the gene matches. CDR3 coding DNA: TGTGCCACCAGCAAAGACAGGGTAAACTATGGCTACACCTTC. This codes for CATSKDRVNYGYTF.

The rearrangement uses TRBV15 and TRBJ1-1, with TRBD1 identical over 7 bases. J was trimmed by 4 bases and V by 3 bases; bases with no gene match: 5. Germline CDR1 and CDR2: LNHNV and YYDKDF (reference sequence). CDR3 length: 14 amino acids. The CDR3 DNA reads TGTGCCACCAGCAGCACAGGGGCTGGCACTGAAGCTTTCTTT. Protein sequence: CATSSTGAGTEAFF.

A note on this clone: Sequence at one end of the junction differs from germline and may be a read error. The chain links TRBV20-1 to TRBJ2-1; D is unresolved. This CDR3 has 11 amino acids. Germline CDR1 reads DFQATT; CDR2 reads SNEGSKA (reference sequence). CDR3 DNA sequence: TGCAGTGCTAGAGAGTACACTGAGCAGTTCTTC. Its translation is CSAREYTEQFF.

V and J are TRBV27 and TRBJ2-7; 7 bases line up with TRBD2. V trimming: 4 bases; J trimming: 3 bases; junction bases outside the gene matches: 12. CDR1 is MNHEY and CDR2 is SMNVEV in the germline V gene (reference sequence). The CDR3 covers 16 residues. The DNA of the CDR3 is TGTGCCAGCAGTTCCCCCCGGGGCGGGAGTTTCTACGAGCAGTACTTC. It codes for CASSSPRGGSFYEQYF.

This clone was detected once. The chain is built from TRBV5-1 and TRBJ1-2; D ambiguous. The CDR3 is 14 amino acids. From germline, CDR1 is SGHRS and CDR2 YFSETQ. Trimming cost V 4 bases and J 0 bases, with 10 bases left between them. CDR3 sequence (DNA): TGCGCCAGCAGCCAAGCTAGAGCTAACTATGGCTACACCTTC. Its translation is CASSQARANYGYTF.

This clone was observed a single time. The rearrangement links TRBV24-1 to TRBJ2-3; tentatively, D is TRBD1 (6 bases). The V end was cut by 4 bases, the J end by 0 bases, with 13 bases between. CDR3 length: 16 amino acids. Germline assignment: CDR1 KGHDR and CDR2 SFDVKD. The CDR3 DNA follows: TGTGCCACCAGTGACCGCAGGGGTGGAAGCACAGATACGCAGTATTTT. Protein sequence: CATSDRRGGSTDTQYF.

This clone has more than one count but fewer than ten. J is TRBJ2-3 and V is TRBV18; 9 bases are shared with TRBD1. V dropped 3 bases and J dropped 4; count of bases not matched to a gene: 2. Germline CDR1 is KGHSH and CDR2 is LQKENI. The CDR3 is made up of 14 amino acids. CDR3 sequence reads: CASSPTGGADTQYF. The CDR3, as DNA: TGTGCCAGCTCACCGACAGGGGGAGCAGATACGCAGTATTTT.

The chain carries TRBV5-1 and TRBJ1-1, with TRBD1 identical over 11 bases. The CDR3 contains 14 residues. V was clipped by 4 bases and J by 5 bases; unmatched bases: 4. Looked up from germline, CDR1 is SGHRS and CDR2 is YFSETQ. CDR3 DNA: TGCGCCAGCAGCGGTGGACAGGGGGCAACTGAAGCTTTCTTT. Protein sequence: CASSGGQGATEAFF.

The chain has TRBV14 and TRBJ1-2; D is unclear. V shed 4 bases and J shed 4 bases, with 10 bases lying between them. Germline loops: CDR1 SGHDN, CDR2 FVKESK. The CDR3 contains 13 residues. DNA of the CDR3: TGTGCCAGCAGCCTGGCTGCTGGCTATGGCTACACCTTC. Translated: CASSLAAGYGYTF.

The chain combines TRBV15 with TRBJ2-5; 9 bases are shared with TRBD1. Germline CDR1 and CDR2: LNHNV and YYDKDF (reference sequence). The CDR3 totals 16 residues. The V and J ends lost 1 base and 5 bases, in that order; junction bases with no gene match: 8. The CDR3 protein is CATSRGTGAMGETQYF. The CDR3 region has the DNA TGTGCCACCAGCAGAGGGACAGGGGCTATGGGGGAGACCCAGTACTTC. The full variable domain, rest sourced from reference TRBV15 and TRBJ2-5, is DAMVIQNPRYQVTQFGKPVTLSCSQTLNHNVMYWYQQKSSQAPKLLFHYYDKDFNNEADTPDNFQSRRPNTSFCFLDIRSPGLGDTAMYLCATSRGTGAMGETQYFGPGTRLLVL.

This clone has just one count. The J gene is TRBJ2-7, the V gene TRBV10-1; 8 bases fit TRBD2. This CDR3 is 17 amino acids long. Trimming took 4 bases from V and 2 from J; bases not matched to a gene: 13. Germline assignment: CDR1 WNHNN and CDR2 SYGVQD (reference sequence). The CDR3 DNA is TGCGCCAGCAGTGCAACAGCGGGAGCGAATGTCCCCTACGAGCAGTACTTC. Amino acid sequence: CASSATAGANVPYEQYF.

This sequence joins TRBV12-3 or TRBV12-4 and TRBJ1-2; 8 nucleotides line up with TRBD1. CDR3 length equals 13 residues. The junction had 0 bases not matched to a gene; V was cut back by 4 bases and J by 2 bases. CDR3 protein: CASSWTGNYGYTF. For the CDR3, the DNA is TGTGCCAGCAGTTGGACAGGGAACTATGGCTACACCTTC.